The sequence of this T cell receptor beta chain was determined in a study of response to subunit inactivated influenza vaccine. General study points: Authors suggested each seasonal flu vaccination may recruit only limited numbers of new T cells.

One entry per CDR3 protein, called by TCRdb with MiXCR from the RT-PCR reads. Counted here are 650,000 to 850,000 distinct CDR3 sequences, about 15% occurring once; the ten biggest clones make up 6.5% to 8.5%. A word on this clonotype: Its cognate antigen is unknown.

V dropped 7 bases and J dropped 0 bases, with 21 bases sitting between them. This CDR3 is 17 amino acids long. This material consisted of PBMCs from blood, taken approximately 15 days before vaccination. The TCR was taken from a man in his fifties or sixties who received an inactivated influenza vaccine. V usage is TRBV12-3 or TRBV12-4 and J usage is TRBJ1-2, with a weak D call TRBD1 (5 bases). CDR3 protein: CASTSYSLGVANYGYTF. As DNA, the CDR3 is TGTGCCAGCACCTCATACTCTCTAGGGGTTGCTAACTATGGCTACACCTTC.